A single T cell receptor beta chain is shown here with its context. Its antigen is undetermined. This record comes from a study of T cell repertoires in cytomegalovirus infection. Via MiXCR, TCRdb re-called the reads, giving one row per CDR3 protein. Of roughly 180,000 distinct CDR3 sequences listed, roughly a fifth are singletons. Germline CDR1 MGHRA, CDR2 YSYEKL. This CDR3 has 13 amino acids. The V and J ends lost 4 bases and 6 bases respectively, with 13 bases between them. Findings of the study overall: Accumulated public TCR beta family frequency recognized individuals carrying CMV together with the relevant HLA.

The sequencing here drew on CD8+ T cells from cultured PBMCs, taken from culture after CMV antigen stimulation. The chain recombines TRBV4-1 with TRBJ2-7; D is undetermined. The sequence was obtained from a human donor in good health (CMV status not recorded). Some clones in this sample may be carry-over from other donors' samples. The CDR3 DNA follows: TGCGCCAGCAGCCCGGAAGGGCAGGCCGAGCAGTACTTC. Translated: CASSPEGQAEQYF.